This T cell receptor (beta chain) was captured in a study of long-term antiretroviral therapy in people with HIV. Between the trimmed V and J ends, which lost 6 bases and 8 bases, there was a span of 25 bases. The CDR3 has 16 amino acids. CDR1 and CDR2 (germline): ENHRY, SYGVKD. They ran version v3.0 of the immunoSEQ assay at survey level. Using immunoSEQ multiplex PCR, the repertoire was profiled, and TCRdb retains in-frame clones only, with some absent. This sample carries approximately 34,000 clones, roughly 87% of them seen once, and the ten largest clones take 5.5% to 6.5%. This clone was observed a handful of times.

The sequenced sample was unsorted PBMCs, obtained 1 year after starting antiretroviral therapy. The rearrangement uses TRBV10-3 and TRBJ1-2; possible D gene TRBD1, 6 bases. This receptor was obtained from a man younger than 30 with HIV. The CDR3 region has the DNA TGTGCCATCAGCGCCCGAGACGGGAGGGGGGCAATCGGCTACACCTTC. Translation: CAISARDGRGAIGYTF.